Shown below are 9 T cell receptor beta chains from a single sample sequenced in a study of blood T cell repertoires in COVID-19. Here immunoSEQ multiplex PCR was the method, and the copy in TCRdb shows in-frame clones only, minus some. The data contain approximately 270,000 clones, 91% of them singletons. The sequenced material came from PBMCs or T cells enriched from blood (not recorded which). These receptor sequences come from a human donor in a cohort exposed to, infected with or recovered from COVID-19 (not recorded which). The donor label of this sample is uncertain.

The V call is TRBV11-2, the J call TRBJ1-1; no reliable D call. This CDR3 is 13 amino acids long. Germline V gene lookup returns CDR1 SGHAT and CDR2 FQNNGV. V shed 3 bases and J shed 1 base, with 6 bases lying between them. The CDR3 DNA follows: TGTGCCAGCAGCTTTAAGCAGAACACTGAAGCTTTCTTT. Its translation: CASSFKQNTEAFF.

The CDR3 nucleotides read TGCGCCAGCAGCTTGGGTCGGGAAGGGGGTTCCCCATATAGCAATCAGCCCCAGCATTTT. Translation gives CASSLGREGGSPYSNQPQHF. The V and J genes are TRBV5-1 and TRBJ1-5; possibly TRBD1 for D (6 bases). Germline V gives CDR1 SGHRS, CDR2 YFSETQ. V was trimmed by 0 bases and J by 0 bases, leaving 22 bases between them. The CDR3 consists of 20 residues.

The chain combines TRBV3-1 (or the pseudogene TRBV3-2) with TRBJ2-1; 12 bases are a match to TRBD2. The CDR3 loop spans 15 amino acids. The J segment lost 9 bases and the V segment lost 6 bases, leaving 9 bases of the junction unmatched. CDR1 is LGHDT and CDR2 is YNNKEL in the germline V gene (reference sequence). The CDR3, as DNA: TGTGCCAGCAGTCAAACTAGCGGGGGGCGGGGTGAGCAGTTCTTC. Protein: CASSQTSGGRGEQFF.

The chain uses TRBV19 and TRBJ2-7; 7 nucleotides match TRBD1. Germline V gene lookup returns CDR1 LNHDA and CDR2 SQIVND (reference sequence). The CDR3 runs 14 residues. Losses at the gene ends were 3 bases for V and 6 bases for J; bases not matched to a gene: 8. The CDR3 DNA reads as TGTGCCAGTAGTATTAAACAGGGGATGCTCGAGCAGTACTTC. Its protein product is CASSIKQGMLEQYF.

This clone was detected once. The genes are TRBV5-5 and TRBJ2-7; 7 positions match TRBD1. V shed 4 bases, J shed 3 bases, and the junction held 7 bases outside the gene matches. Germline-derived CDR1 and CDR2 are SGHKS and YYEKEE (reference sequence). There are 14 residues in the CDR3. CDR3 nucleotide sequence: TGTGCCAGCAGCCACCGGGACAGCTACTACGAGCAGTACTTC. Protein: CASSHRDSYYEQYF.

This rearrangement joins TRBV6-4 to TRBJ2-2, with 10 bases lining up with TRBD2. Losses at the gene ends were 0 bases for V and 0 bases for J; bases not matched to a gene: 7. The CDR3 runs to 19 residues. The germline V gene encodes CDR1 MRHNA and CDR2 SNTAGT. CDR3 in DNA: TGTGCCAGCAGTGACTCTTGGATAGCGGGGGGCCCGAACACCGGGGAGCTGTTTTTT. This codes for CASSDSWIAGGPNTGELFF.

The V call is TRBV27, the J call TRBJ1-2, with a tentative D call TRBD1 (5 bases). The CDR3 runs 15 residues. Deletions cut 3 bases from V and 8 bases from J, with 19 bases between. Germline-derived CDR1 and CDR2 are MNHEY and SMNVEV (reference sequence). The CDR3 region has the DNA TGTGCCAGCAGTTTCGGGGCGGGGGGTTCGGGCGGCTACACCTTC. Translation: CASSFGAGGSGGYTF.

The chain links TRBV5-6 to TRBJ1-2; 10 positions match TRBD1. The CDR3 totals 16 residues. Germline CDR1 reads SGHDT; CDR2 reads YYEEEE. V shed 3 bases and J 7 bases; nucleotides not matched to a gene: 12. The CDR3 DNA is TGTGCCAGCAGCTCGGATCGGGGACAGGGGTCTCGTGGCTACACCTTC. Its protein product is CASSSDRGQGSRGYTF.

V and J are TRBV5-1 and TRBJ2-6, with a possible D match to TRBD2 (6 bases). This CDR3 contains 20 residues. Trimming pared 3 bases from V and 5 bases from J, leaving 27 bases between. The V gene's germline CDR1 is SGHRS and CDR2 YFSETQ. The CDR3 loop reads CASSSRSLGGAEGRANVLTF. In DNA, the CDR3 is TGCGCCAGCAGCTCCCGGTCTCTGGGGGGAGCAGAAGGTCGGGCCAACGTCCTGACTTTC.